The 25 T cell receptor beta chains reported below all come from one sample, sequenced in a study of cytomegalovirus exposure and HLA in healthy donors. Profiled with immunoSEQ multiplex PCR; TCRdb holds only in-frame clones, not every one. The sample lists 100,000 to 150,000 clones, 88% occurring once. Sequenced input: PBMCs. The receptors stem from a man younger than 35 in good health and CMV-seronegative.

The rearrangement uses TRBV13 and TRBJ2-3; the D gene is possibly TRBD2 (5 bases). In germline, CDR1 is PRHDT, CDR2 FYEKMQ (reference sequence). Trimming took 5 bases from V and 0 from J, leaving 15 bases between them. CDR3 length equals 16 residues. CDR3 nucleotide sequence: TGTGCCAGCAGCCCACCCTTGCTAGCTAGCACAGATACGCAGTATTTT. This gives the protein CASSPPLLASTDTQYF.

The V call is TRBV2, the J call TRBJ2-3; D is unresolved. This CDR3 comprises 15 residues. Looked up from germline, CDR1 is SNHLY and CDR2 is FYNNEI. V lost 7 bases to trimming and J lost 0 bases, with 14 bases between them. The CDR3 spells CASTKEARSTDTQYF. The DNA for the CDR3 is TGTGCCAGCACCAAAGAGGCGCGGAGCACAGATACGCAGTATTTT.

The V and J genes are TRBV7-9 and TRBJ2-2; TRBD1 is a possible D gene (7 bases). V was clipped by 5 bases and J by 6 bases, with 16 bases between them. The CDR3 has 15 residues. In germline, CDR1 is SEHNR, CDR2 FQNEAQ (reference sequence). CDR3 region: CASSRGTVNSGELFF. In DNA, the CDR3 is TGTGCCAGCAGCCGCGGGACAGTAAATTCCGGGGAGCTGTTTTTT.

The chain combines TRBV25-1 with TRBJ2-3; D unresolved. V was cut by 0 bases and J by 2 bases, with 6 bases left in between. The germline gives CDR1 MGHDK, CDR2 SYGVNS. The CDR3 is 14 amino acids. For the CDR3, the DNA is TGTGCCAGCAGTGAATATTTCGTCACAGATACGCAGTATTTT. This gives the protein CASSEYFVTDTQYF.

The table lists this clone with a few counts. The chain has TRBV7-9 and TRBJ1-4; 7 bases agree with TRBD1. The germline gives CDR1 SEHNR, CDR2 FQNEAQ (reference sequence). This CDR3 is 14 amino acids long. After removal of 5 bases from V and 8 bases from J, the junction contained 8 bases not matched to a gene. The CDR3: CASSVDRMREKLFF. CDR3 DNA sequence: TGTGCCAGCAGCGTGGACAGGATGAGAGAAAAACTGTTTTTT.

The V call is TRBV10-3, the J call TRBJ2-2; 7 bases map to TRBD2. The CDR3 contains 13 residues. The germline gives CDR1 ENHRY, CDR2 SYGVKD. The junction had 10 bases not matched to a gene; V was cut back by 10 bases and J by 8 bases. The CDR3 sequence: CAKSAGARGELFF. The CDR3 nucleotides read TGTGCCAAATCGGCGGGAGCACGAGGGGAGCTGTTTTTT.

The chain carries TRBV7-2 and TRBJ2-2, with 9 bases aligning to TRBD1. The germline CDR1 and CDR2 sequences are SGHTA and FQGNSA. V gave up 5 bases and J gave up 5 bases; unmatched junction bases: 6. This CDR3 contains 15 residues. The CDR3: CASSLTGGKTGELFF. DNA of the CDR3: TGTGCCAGCAGCCTGACAGGGGGGAAAACCGGGGAGCTGTTTTTT.

This rearrangement joins TRBV11-2 to TRBJ1-1, with D hard to call. V gave up 4 bases and J gave up 5 bases, with 14 bases separating them. CDR1 and CDR2 (germline): SGHAT, FQNNGV. The CDR3 is made up of 14 amino acids. The CDR3 is CASSSLNLRTEAFF. In DNA form, the CDR3 reads TGTGCCAGCAGCTCCCTAAATTTGAGGACTGAAGCTTTCTTT.

This clone has a handful of counts. This sequence joins TRBV27 and TRBJ1-6; maybe TRBD1 (6 bases). The CDR3 runs to 15 residues. Trimming left V 3 bases short and J 9 bases short, with 15 bases between. Looked up from germline, CDR1 is MNHEY and CDR2 is SMNVEV (reference sequence). The CDR3 reads CASSLDTGLGSPLHF. The CDR3 DNA reads as TGTGCCAGCAGTTTGGACACAGGGCTTGGTTCACCCCTCCACTTT.

V is TRBV7-9 and J is TRBJ2-3; TRBD1 is a possible D gene (6 bases). The CDR3 consists of 15 residues. Trimming stripped 5 bases from V and 4 bases from J, with 16 bases between. Germline lookup yields CDR1 SEHNR and CDR2 FQNEAQ (reference sequence). The CDR3 loop reads CASSQQGFRADTQYF. CDR3 in DNA: TGTGCCAGCAGCCAACAGGGCTTTCGGGCAGATACGCAGTATTTT.

The rearrangement links TRBV6-6 to TRBJ1-2; possible D gene TRBD1, 6 bases. CDR3 length: 14 residues. The V gene lost 2 bases and the J gene lost 3 bases, with 10 bases spanning the gap. CDR1 and CDR2 from the germline V gene are MNHNY and SVGAGI (reference sequence). CDR3 loop: CASSYEDSYYGYTF. The CDR3 coding sequence is TGTGCCAGCAGTTACGAGGACAGCTACTATGGCTACACCTTC.

This rearrangement joins TRBV5-1 to TRBJ1-4; possible D gene TRBD1, 6 bases. With 4 bases removed from V and 5 bases from J, the gap between germline ends came to 15 bases. The CDR3 extends over 15 amino acids. From germline, CDR1 is SGHRS and CDR2 YFSETQ. In DNA, the CDR3 is TGCGCCAGCAGCGAGAAAACAGGGTTCAATGAAAAACTGTTTTTT. Protein sequence: CASSEKTGFNEKLFF.

CDR3 nucleotides: TGCGCCAGCAGCCCCATCAGGGCCGGCACAGATACGCAGTATTTT. Its translation: CASSPIRAGTDTQYF. The chain carries TRBV5-1 and TRBJ2-3, with a possible D match to TRBD1 (5 bases). The CDR3 runs 15 residues. V lost 4 bases and J 1 base, leaving 13 bases between the germline ends. Germline assignment: CDR1 SGHRS and CDR2 YFSETQ.

This sequence joins TRBV2 and TRBJ1-1; 9 nucleotides match TRBD1. The germline CDR1 and CDR2 sequences are SNHLY and FYNNEI. This CDR3 comprises 15 residues. J gave up 1 base and V 5 bases, and 5 bases lay outside the gene matches. Written as DNA, the CDR3 is TGTGCCAGCAGTTGGGACAGGGAGGGGAACACTGAAGCTTTCTTT. This sequence encodes CASSWDREGNTEAFF.

The V call is TRBV5-1, the J call TRBJ2-7; possibly TRBD2 for D (6 bases). The germline V gene encodes CDR1 SGHRS and CDR2 YFSETQ. This CDR3 comprises 15 residues. With 0 bases removed from V and 6 bases from J, the gap between germline ends came to 16 bases. CDR3 loop: CASSLVSGAPIEQYF. CDR3 nucleotide sequence: TGCGCCAGCAGCTTGGTGTCGGGAGCACCCATCGAGCAGTACTTC.

The chain has TRBV11-2 and TRBJ1-1; 7 nucleotides line up with TRBD1. V lost 5 bases, J lost 5 bases, and 14 bases stayed unmatched. Germline V gene lookup returns CDR1 SGHAT and CDR2 FQNNGV. This CDR3 contains 16 residues. CDR3 region: CASSQRTGILWTEAFF. In DNA, the CDR3 is TGTGCCAGCAGCCAAAGGACAGGTATATTATGGACTGAAGCTTTCTTT.

The chain combines TRBV2 with TRBJ1-1; 11 positions agree with TRBD1. The germline gives CDR1 SNHLY, CDR2 FYNNEI. This CDR3 spans 14 amino acids. Germline trimming cut 5 bases from V and 8 bases from J; bases unmatched to any gene: 7. CDR3 region: CASSTDRGRVEAFF. CDR3 nucleotides: TGTGCCAGCAGTACGGACAGGGGGCGAGTGGAAGCTTTCTTT.

This sequence joins TRBV5-1 and TRBJ2-2, with TRBD2 identical over 12 bases. V gave up 3 bases and J gave up 4 bases; unmatched junction bases: 7. Germline V gene lookup returns CDR1 SGHRS and CDR2 YFSETQ. The CDR3 length is 17 residues. CDR3 nucleotide sequence: TGCGCCAGCAGCTACACTAGCGGGGGGCCGGGCACCGGGGAGCTGTTTTTT. It encodes CASSYTSGGPGTGELFF.

There are a few counts of this clone. This chain links TRBV5-1 with TRBJ2-1; 8 bases line up with TRBD2. The V gene end was trimmed by 3 bases and the J gene end by 7 bases; junction bases not matched to a gene: 15. The CDR3 totals 17 residues. CDR1 and CDR2 (germline): SGHRS, YFSETQ. The CDR3, as DNA: TGCGCCAGCAGCTCAGCCCCCTTGATGGTAGCGGGGAATGAGCAGTTCTTC. This sequence encodes CASSSAPLMVAGNEQFF.

DNA for the CDR3: TGTGCCAGCAGAGAGGACAGGGGAGGATACAATGAGCAGTTCTTC. It translates to CASREDRGGYNEQFF. This chain joins TRBV6-5 and TRBJ2-1, with 9 positions matching TRBD1. The CDR3 runs 15 residues. Losses at the gene ends were 6 bases for V and 4 bases for J; bases not matched to a gene: 7. CDR1 MNHEY and CDR2 SVGAGI come from the germline V gene.

This chain uses TRBV7-2 with TRBJ1-6; D perhaps matches TRBD1 (5 bases). Germline V gene lookup returns CDR1 SGHTA and CDR2 FQGNSA. V was pared by 3 bases and J by 9 bases, with 15 bases between. This CDR3 has 15 amino acids. The CDR3 loop reads CASSFSGYISSPLHF. Written as DNA, the CDR3 is TGTGCCAGCAGCTTTTCAGGGTATATAAGTTCACCCCTCCACTTT.

This sequence joins TRBV7-2 and TRBJ1-5; 8 bases map to TRBD1. V shed 5 bases, J shed 11 bases, and the junction held 11 bases outside the gene matches. CDR3 length equals 14 residues. Germline V lookup: CDR1 SGHTA, CDR2 FQGNSA. The CDR3 DNA reads as TGTGCCAGCAGCATGACAGGGGTAAGGGGGTCCCAGCATTTT. This codes for CASSMTGVRGSQHF.

In its sample, this clone was seen once. V is TRBV7-2 and J is TRBJ2-2, with unresolved D. This CDR3 comprises 15 residues. The germline V gene encodes CDR1 SGHTA and CDR2 FQGNSA. V dropped 1 base and J dropped 4 bases, with 10 bases sitting between them. In DNA, the CDR3 is TGTGCCAGCAGCTTAGAGTTGACTTTCACCGGGGAGCTGTTTTTT. Translation gives CASSLELTFTGELFF. The complete variable domain, with remaining parts taken from reference TRBV7-2 and TRBJ2-2, reads GAGVSQSPSNKVTEKGKDVELRCDPISGHTALYWYRQSLGQGLEFLIYFQGNSAPDKSGLPSDRFSAERTGGSVSTLTIQRTQQEDSAVYLCASSLELTFTGELFFGEGSRLTVL.

The chain is built from TRBV25-1 and TRBJ1-4; tentative D call: TRBD1 (5 bases). CDR1 and CDR2 from the germline V gene are MGHDK and SYGVNS. Trimming took 1 base from V and 4 from J, leaving 16 bases between them. The CDR3 spans 17 residues. DNA for the CDR3: TGTGCCAGCAGTGAATCTCCTGGGCAGGGTAATAATGAAAAACTGTTTTTT. Its protein is CASSESPGQGNNEKLFF. Variable domain in full (rest from reference TRBV25-1 and TRBJ1-4): EADIYQTPRYLVIGTGKKITLECSQTMGHDKMYWYQQDPGMELHLIHYSYGVNSTEKGDLSSESTVSRIRTEHFPLTLESARPSHTSQYLCASSESPGQGNNEKLFFGSGTQLSVL.

This chain connects TRBV27 to TRBJ2-7; D is possibly TRBD2 (5 bases). This CDR3 comprises 14 residues. Germline loops: CDR1 MNHEY, CDR2 SMNVEV (reference sequence). With 3 bases removed from V and 2 bases from J, the gap between germline ends came to 11 bases. The chain's CDR3 is CASSFFAGAYEQYF. CDR3 coding DNA: TGTGCCAGCAGTTTTTTCGCGGGCGCCTACGAGCAGTACTTC.